These 22 T cell receptor beta chains were all obtained from the same sample, sequenced in a study of blood T cells in healthy people across ages. A J-beta primer mix and a sample-barcoded 5' primer were used in a second PCR of about 7 to 12 cycles. TCRdb reprocessed the 5' RACE reads via MiXCR and lists one record per CDR3 protein. The sample has 980,000 or so distinct CDR3 sequences; around 48% are singletons. The sample taken for sequencing was blood. The receptors originated from a man aged 25 to 40 in good health.

The chain uses TRBV6-2 or TRBV6-3 and TRBJ1-2, with D unresolved. The CDR3 is 16 amino acids. Germline CDR1 and CDR2: MNHEY and SVGEGT. V was pared by 6 bases and J by 2 bases, with 19 bases between. DNA of the CDR3: TGTGCCAGCAGCCTCGCCTTCGGACGGCTAAACTATGGCTACACCTTC. Protein product: CASSLAFGRLNYGYTF.

The rearrangement joins TRBV5-1 to TRBJ2-1; D unresolved. The V gene's germline CDR1 is SGHRS and CDR2 YFSETQ. The ends were cut back, 0 bases at V and 8 bases at J, with 9 bases in the middle. The CDR3 is 13 amino acids. The CDR3 spells CASSLGASDEQFF. The CDR3 nucleotides are TGCGCCAGCAGCTTGGGGGCCTCCGATGAGCAGTTCTTC.

V usage is TRBV27 and J usage is TRBJ1-2, with D perhaps TRBD1 (6 bases). V gave up 0 bases and J gave up 4 bases, with 12 bases separating them. The V gene's germline CDR1 is MNHEY and CDR2 SMNVEV (reference sequence). This CDR3 comprises 15 residues. The CDR3 nucleotides are TGTGCCAGCAGTTTATCGCTAGGGGGTACCTATGGCTACACCTTC. This gives the protein CASSLSLGGTYGYTF.

As concerns this clonotype: The conserved final phenylalanine or tryptophan is absent from the CDR3, which likely points to a read error. V gene TRBV12-3 or TRBV12-4 combines with J gene TRBJ2-1; 9 nucleotides line up with TRBD1. V lost 2 bases to trimming and J lost 2 bases; unmatched junction nucleotides: 7. CDR3 length: 17 residues. The CDR3 DNA reads as TGTGCCAGCAGTTTATTTCTGGGACAGGGAGCCTACAATGAGCAGTTCCTC. It yields the protein CASSLFLGQGAYNEQFL.

V usage is TRBV25-1 and J usage is TRBJ2-3; 11 bases are shared with TRBD1. From germline, CDR1 is MGHDK and CDR2 SYGVNS. Trimming took 5 bases from V and 3 from J; bases not matched to a gene: 7. The CDR3 is 16 amino acids. The chain's CDR3 is CASSPSGTGGTDTQYF. The CDR3 coding sequence is TGTGCCAGCAGTCCTTCCGGGACAGGGGGGACAGATACGCAGTATTTT.

This clonotype came up a few times. This chain connects TRBV28 to TRBJ2-3; no clear D gene. The CDR3 is 14 residues long. Trimming stripped 7 bases from V and 3 bases from J, with 14 bases between. CDR1 is MDHEN and CDR2 is SYDVKM in the germline V gene. The CDR3 sequence is CASNSIGVTDTQYF. In DNA form, the CDR3 reads TGTGCCAGCAACTCTATTGGGGTAACAGATACGCAGTATTTT. Combining the CDR3 with reference TRBV28 and TRBJ2-3 gives the whole variable domain DVKVTQSSRYLVKRTGEKVFLECVQDMDHENMFWYRQDPGLGLRLIYFSYDVKMKEKGDIPEGYSVSREKKERFSLILESASTNQTSMYLCASNSIGVTDTQYFGPGTRLTVL.

The V gene is TRBV11-3, the J gene TRBJ2-3; D perhaps matches TRBD2 (7 bases). This CDR3 comprises 13 residues. Trimming took off 7 bases at V and 6 bases at J, with 14 bases between the two ends. Germline V lookup: CDR1 SGHNT, CDR2 YENEEA. The DNA of the CDR3 is TGTGCCAGCAACCCGGGGGGCTGGGATACGCAGTATTTT. Translating it yields CASNPGGWDTQYF.

This chain uses TRBV12-3 or TRBV12-4 with TRBJ2-3; 8 bases map to TRBD1. J was trimmed by 2 bases and V by 3 bases; bases with no gene match: 7. The CDR3 is made up of 16 amino acids. The CDR3 sequence: CASSFQDRVTTDTQYF. As DNA, the CDR3 is TGTGCCAGCAGTTTCCAGGACAGGGTTACCACAGATACGCAGTATTTT.

This clonotype was counted a few times. The V call is TRBV7-2, the J call TRBJ2-7; D is possibly TRBD2 (6 bases). The length of the CDR3 is 15 residues. V was clipped by 5 bases and J by 0 bases, with 14 bases between them. The germline V gene has CDR1 SGHTA and CDR2 FQGNSA. CDR3 coding DNA: TGTGCCAGCAGCCCCGGTGGGGGGATCTCCTACGAGCAGTACTTC. Translating gives CASSPGGGISYEQYF. Based on the CDR3 plus reference TRBV7-2 and TRBJ2-7, the full variable domain is GAGVSQSPSNKVTEKGKDVELRCDPISGHTALYWYRQSLGQGLEFLIYFQGNSAPDKSGLPSDRFSAERTGGSVSTLTIQRTQQEDSAVYLCASSPGGGISYEQYFGPGTRLTVT.

In this sample, this clonotype turned up many times. The CDR3 coding sequence is TGCAGCGTTGGAGGAATTCAAGAGACCCAGTACTTC. This gives the protein CSVGGIQETQYF. The chain employs TRBV29-1 and TRBJ2-5; no firm D call. The CDR3 length is 12 residues. Germline CDR1 reads SQVTM; CDR2 reads ANQGSEA. V lost 4 bases to trimming and J lost 2 bases, with 8 bases between them.

The chain is built from TRBV7-9 and TRBJ2-7; TRBD2 might be the D (6 bases). The CDR3 has 14 residues. Germline CDR1 reads SEHNR; CDR2 reads FQNEAQ (reference sequence). Trimming removed 5 bases from V and 3 bases from J, with 14 bases in between. This chain's CDR3 is CASSHGGSHYEQYF. The DNA for the CDR3 is TGTGCCAGCAGCCATGGGGGGTCCCACTACGAGCAGTACTTC.

This chain connects TRBV20-1 to TRBJ2-7, with no clear D. Germline V gives CDR1 DFQATT, CDR2 SNEGSKA (reference sequence). The V gene lost 3 bases and the J gene lost 7 bases, with 13 bases spanning the gap. CDR3 size: 12 residues. The CDR3 region has the DNA TGCAGTGCTAGTGGTGTGTTAAATGAGCAGTACTTC. Its translation: CSASGVLNEQYF.

There are many counts of this clonotype. The junction shows a germline mismatch at one end, possibly a read error. V gene TRBV7-7 combines with J gene TRBJ2-1; D may be TRBD1 (6 bases). The germline gives CDR1 SSHAT, CDR2 FNYEAQ (reference sequence). This CDR3 is 15 amino acids long. The CDR3 reads CASSLGDYQGNEQFF. The CDR3 DNA follows: TGTGCTAGCAGCTTAGGAGACTACCAGGGGAATGAGCAGTTCTTC.

This clonotype appeared once. The rearrangement links TRBV29-1 to TRBJ2-1; D is ambiguous. CDR3 size: 13 residues. Looked up from germline, CDR1 is SQVTM and CDR2 is ANQGSEA. Trimming cost V 5 bases and J 4 bases, with 12 bases left between them. This CDR3 reads CSVRGTGYNEQFF. CDR3 coding DNA: TGCAGCGTTCGTGGAACGGGTTACAATGAGCAGTTCTTC.

This clonotype was observed a few times. The V gene is TRBV27, the J gene TRBJ1-2; 10 bases map to TRBD1. The germline V gene has CDR1 MNHEY and CDR2 SMNVEV (reference sequence). Trimming took 2 bases from V and 4 from J; bases not matched to a gene: 10. CDR3 length: 17 residues. CDR3 sequence: CASSLTVRDRGGYGYTF. CDR3 nucleotide sequence: TGTGCCAGCAGTTTAACCGTCCGGGACAGGGGCGGCTATGGCTACACCTTC.

In this sample, this clonotype turned up a few times. The chain employs TRBV6-5 and TRBJ2-7, with D possibly matching TRBD1 (6 bases). This CDR3 has 15 amino acids. The V gene lost 3 bases and the J gene lost 0 bases, with 12 bases spanning the gap. In germline, CDR1 is MNHEY, CDR2 SVGAGI. The CDR3 DNA sequence: TGTGCCAGCAGTTATTTCAGGACAGACTCCTACGAGCAGTACTTC. As protein: CASSYFRTDSYEQYF.

This clonotype appeared a few times. The V call is TRBV10-3, the J call TRBJ2-3; TRBD2 aligns across 10 bases. The CDR3 totals 15 residues. Germline-derived CDR1 and CDR2 are ENHRY and SYGVKD. V lost 5 bases, J lost 1 base, and 3 bases stayed unmatched. This CDR3 reads CAISTGTSGTDTQYF. For the CDR3, the DNA is TGTGCCATCAGTACCGGGACTAGCGGCACAGATACGCAGTATTTT.

This clonotype appeared once. This likely comes from a read error, as the CDR3 has no conserved phenylalanine or tryptophan at its end. This rearrangement joins TRBV10-3 to TRBJ1-6, with D hard to call. CDR1 is ENHRY and CDR2 is SYGVKD in the germline V gene. V dropped 0 bases and J dropped 0 bases, with 6 bases sitting between them. CDR3 length: 16 residues. The CDR3: CAISESPSSYNSPLHV. The DNA of the CDR3 is TGTGCCATCAGTGAGTCGCCGAGCTCCTATAATTCACCCCTCCACGTT.

This clonotype was picked up a small number of times. The chain couples TRBV7-2 to TRBJ1-2; 7 positions agree with TRBD1. The CDR3 totals 15 residues. The germline CDR1 and CDR2 sequences are SGHTA and FQGNSA. The J segment lost 3 bases and the V segment lost 1 base, leaving 5 bases of the junction unmatched. CDR3 loop: CASSLDEGAYYGYTF. Here the CDR3 DNA reads TGTGCCAGCAGCTTAGATGAGGGGGCGTACTATGGCTACACCTTC.

The chain recombines TRBV29-1 with TRBJ2-1; possible D gene TRBD1, 5 bases. CDR1 is SQVTM and CDR2 is ANQGSEA in the germline V gene. The CDR3 sequence is 16 residues long. V was trimmed by 2 bases and J by 0 bases, leaving 14 bases between them. In DNA form, the CDR3 reads TGCAGCGTTGAACTCCAAAGGGGAAGCTCCTACAATGAGCAGTTCTTC. This translates into CSVELQRGSSYNEQFF.

This chain joins TRBV6-1 and TRBJ2-7, with D possibly TRBD1 on 6 matching bases. TRBJ2-4 explains the end of the DNA better; the J call may be wrong. The length of the CDR3 is 15 residues. Germline lookup yields CDR1 MNHNS and CDR2 SASEGT. Here the CDR3 reads CASSEDRVGKNIQYF. The CDR3 nucleotides read TGTGCCAGCAGTGAAGACAGGGTGGGCAAAAACATTCAGTACTTC.

Only a few counts were recorded for this clonotype. V gene TRBV29-1 combines with J gene TRBJ2-7; TRBD2 agrees at 7 bases. Trimming removed 7 bases from V and 3 bases from J; junction bases left unmatched: 9. Germline-derived CDR1 and CDR2 are SQVTM and ANQGSEA. The length of the CDR3 is 13 residues. The CDR3 coding sequence is TGCAGCGCTGCCTGGACGGGGGGCTACGAGCAGTACTTC. Protein: CSAAWTGGYEQYF.